This T cell receptor beta chain is from a study of T-cell reconstitution after alpha-beta-depleted transplantation in children. A few counts support this clonotype. Its antigen is not identified. Trimming shortened V by 6 bases and J by 0 bases, and 12 bases separated the two germline ends. Germline loops: CDR1 MNHNS, CDR2 SASEGT. The CDR3 extends over 15 amino acids. Study observations and caveats: It was reported that alpha-beta T cells came from several hundred expanded graft clones (about two months after transplant). Among T cells one year after transplant, newly produced cells accounted for most counts and diversity.

The authors prepared the TCRbeta library with unique molecular identifiers. TCRdb passed the PCR reads through MiXCR, listing each CDR3 protein once. Here the sample spans about 300,000 distinct CDR3 sequences, less than 9.5% being singletons. The clonotype originates from a female patient aged 2-9 years who had a stem cell transplant for Fanconi anemia, so the T cells may come from the graft donor. The gene calls are TRBV6-1 and TRBJ1-3; tentative D call: TRBD1 (6 bases). The starting material was peripheral blood, obtained 360 days after TCRalphabeta/CD19-depleted stem cell transplant. CDR3 sequence (DNA): TGTGCCAGCAGCCGTGGACAGAACTCTGGAAACACCATATATTTT. Protein product: CASSRGQNSGNTIYF.